Presented here are 32 T cell receptor beta chains from one specimen sequenced in a study of siplizumab effects on memory and regulatory T cells. Here immunoSEQ multiplex PCR was the method, and the copy in TCRdb shows in-frame clones only, minus some. The table records 90,000 to 120,000 clones, about 93% of them present only once. Sequenced sample: Tregs sorted from blood. The source is a human donor in good health.

V is TRBV5-1 and J is TRBJ1-1, with TRBD1 as a possible D gene (6 bases). Germline V lookup: CDR1 SGHRS, CDR2 YFSETQ. The V and J ends lost 0 bases and 3 bases respectively, with 12 bases between them. CDR3 length: 15 residues. The chain's CDR3 is CASSLGTGYDTEAFF. In DNA form, the CDR3 reads TGCGCCAGCAGCTTGGGAACAGGGTATGACACTGAAGCTTTCTTT.

This chain connects TRBV9 to TRBJ1-3; TRBD1 might be the D (6 bases). CDR1 is SGDLS, CDR2 YYNGEE, per germline. The CDR3 has 15 residues. V lost 3 bases and J 1 base, leaving 11 bases between the germline ends. DNA of the CDR3: TGTGCCAGCAGCGACAGGGTTAGTTCTGGAAACACCATATATTTT. Amino acid sequence: CASSDRVSSGNTIYF.

The genes are TRBV4-3 and TRBJ2-1; 7 positions match TRBD2. V gave up 5 bases and J gave up 3 bases; unmatched junction bases: 7. Germline V CDR1 and CDR2: LGHNA, YSLEER. The CDR3 totals 15 residues. CDR3 DNA sequence: TGCGCCAGCAGCGTCCTGGCGGGAGTCTACAATGAGCAGTTCTTC. Protein: CASSVLAGVYNEQFF.

The V call is TRBV10-3, the J call TRBJ1-2, with a tentative D call TRBD1 (6 bases). CDR3 size: 13 residues. Germline lookup yields CDR1 ENHRY and CDR2 SYGVKD. The V end lost 9 bases, the J end lost 2 bases, and 13 bases lay between the germline ends. CDR3 in amino acids: CAIRTAGNYGYTF. The CDR3 nucleotides are TGTGCCATTAGGACAGCCGGGAACTATGGCTACACCTTC.

The V and J genes are TRBV11-2 and TRBJ1-3, with 8 bases matching TRBD1. The ends lost 4 bases at V and 0 bases at J; junction bases unmatched: 5. Germline assignment: CDR1 SGHAT and CDR2 FQNNGV. CDR3 size: 16 residues. This CDR3 is CASSYHRGISGNTIYF. CDR3 DNA sequence: TGTGCCAGCAGCTACCACAGGGGGATCTCTGGAAACACCATATATTTT.

The chain employs TRBV29-1 and TRBJ2-5; possibly TRBD1 for D (5 bases). V gave up 4 bases and J gave up 1 base, with 16 bases separating them. Germline CDR1 SQVTM, CDR2 ANQGSEA. The CDR3 consists of 15 residues. DNA for the CDR3: TGCAGCGTTGCGCTGAGTCGGACAAGCCAAGAGACCCAGTACTTC. Amino acids: CSVALSRTSQETQYF.

The chain joins TRBV18 to TRBJ2-7; D uncertain. This CDR3 has 14 amino acids. Germline lookup yields CDR1 KGHSH and CDR2 LQKENI. V dropped 1 base and J dropped 4 bases, with 11 bases sitting between them. CDR3 DNA sequence: TGTGCCAGCTCACCACGGACCGGTTCGTACGAGCAGTACTTC. Translation: CASSPRTGSYEQYF.

The chain recombines TRBV19 with TRBJ1-2, with D hard to call. Germline CDR1 reads LNHDA; CDR2 reads SQIVND (reference sequence). V gave up 6 bases and J gave up 7 bases, with 18 bases separating them. CDR3 length equals 14 residues. The CDR3 DNA reads as TGTGCCAGTAGCCCCGGAGTCCTCCGGAGTGGCTACACCTTC. Its translation: CASSPGVLRSGYTF.

The rearrangement links TRBV4-3 to TRBJ2-1; 11 bases are a match to TRBD2. The CDR3 contains 17 residues. Germline trimming cut 1 base from V and 2 bases from J; bases unmatched to any gene: 4. Looked up from germline, CDR1 is LGHNA and CDR2 is YSLEER. CDR3 nucleotides: TGCGCCAGCAGCCAAGGACTAGCGGGGAGACCCTACAATGAGCAGTTCTTC. This translates into CASSQGLAGRPYNEQFF.

The chain links TRBV19 to TRBJ2-7, with D perhaps TRBD1 or TRBD2 (6 bases each). Trimming removed 8 bases from V and 3 bases from J, with 14 bases in between. The germline V gene encodes CDR1 LNHDA and CDR2 SQIVND (reference sequence). The CDR3 loop spans 13 amino acids. The CDR3 DNA reads TGTGCCAGTTCTGCGGGGACACTCTACGAGCAGTACTTC. It codes for CASSAGTLYEQYF.

The chain has TRBV10-3 and TRBJ2-3; TRBD2 agrees at 9 bases. Germline CDR1 reads ENHRY; CDR2 reads SYGVKD. With V trimmed by 4 bases and J by 6 bases, 2 bases remained unmatched. The CDR3 is 13 amino acids. For the CDR3, the DNA is TGTGCCATCAGTGTAAGCGGGGGGGATACGCAGTATTTT. It specifies CAISVSGGDTQYF.

The chain carries TRBV5-6 and TRBJ2-7; perhaps D is TRBD1 or TRBD2 (5 bases each). Trimming stripped 5 bases from V and 4 bases from J, with 16 bases between. This CDR3 region has 14 residues. Germline V gene sequence: CDR1 SGHDT, CDR2 YYEEEE. Here the CDR3 reads CASRRRDGPYEQYF. The CDR3 nucleotides are TGTGCCAGCAGACGCCGGGACGGACCGTACGAGCAGTACTTC.

The genes are TRBV5-4 and TRBJ2-7; 12 bases match TRBD2. V trimming: 3 bases; J trimming: 2 bases; junction bases outside the gene matches: 6. The CDR3 totals 16 residues. Germline CDR1 SGHNT, CDR2 YYREEE (reference sequence). CDR3 residues: CASSWATSGRTYEQYF. CDR3 DNA: TGTGCCAGCAGCTGGGCGACTAGCGGGAGAACCTACGAGCAGTACTTC.

V is TRBV11-2 and J is TRBJ2-3; 7 bases line up with TRBD1. V lost 4 bases to trimming and J lost 5 bases; unmatched junction nucleotides: 6. This CDR3 contains 14 residues. The V gene's germline CDR1 is SGHAT and CDR2 FQNNGV. CDR3 in DNA: TGTGCCAGCAGCTCGGTAGGGGACAGAGATACGCAGTATTTT. This gives the protein CASSSVGDRDTQYF.

The V gene is TRBV7-3, the J gene TRBJ2-1; no clear D gene. There are 12 residues in the CDR3. Per the germline V gene, CDR1 is SGHTA and CDR2 is FQGTGA. With 0 bases removed from V and 6 bases from J, the gap between germline ends came to 3 bases. Here the CDR3 reads CASSLTGNEQFF. For the CDR3, the DNA is TGTGCCAGCAGCTTAACCGGCAATGAGCAGTTCTTC.

This clone came up once. The J gene is TRBJ2-7, the V gene TRBV6-6; maybe TRBD2 (7 bases). Germline-derived CDR1 and CDR2 are MNHNY and SVGAGI (reference sequence). With 7 bases removed from V and 5 bases from J, the gap between germline ends came to 15 bases. The CDR3 is made up of 13 amino acids. DNA of the CDR3: TGTGCCAGCAAGGGAGGGGGGCGCAACGAGCAGTACTTC. Translation: CASKGGGRNEQYF.

This chain connects TRBV25-1 to TRBJ2-5, with D unclear. The germline CDR1 and CDR2 sequences are MGHDK and SYGVNS. V lost 7 bases and J lost 1, with 10 bases in between. The CDR3 is 13 residues long. The CDR3 region has the DNA TGTGCCAGCACCATGAGCCCCCAAGAGACCCAGTACTTC. Residues: CASTMSPQETQYF.

On this clone itself: At one end, the junction sequence differs from germline, possibly due to a read error. The chain is built from TRBV6-6 and TRBJ1-3; the D is unclear. The CDR3 is made up of 12 amino acids. CDR1 and CDR2 from the germline V gene are MNHNY and SVGAGI (reference sequence). The CDR3 DNA follows: TGTGCCAGCAGTGCCTCCAAGCCCGGAAACGTTTTT. It yields the protein CASSASKPGNVF.

This clone came up once. Germline and junction disagree at one end, which may indicate a read error. The chain couples TRBV18 to TRBJ2-3; tentatively, D is TRBD2 (5 bases). CDR3 length equals 15 residues. Germline lookup yields CDR1 KGHSH and CDR2 LQKENI. The CDR3: CASSPRHGVSDTQYF. Written as DNA, the CDR3 is TGTGCCAGCTCGCCACGTCACGGGGTTTCAGATACGCAGTATTTT. Together with reference TRBV18 and TRBJ2-3, the CDR3 gives the full variable domain: NAGVMQNPRHLVRRRGQEARLRCSPMKGHSHVYWYRQLPEEGLKFMVYLQKENIIDESGMPKERFSAEFPKEGPSILRIQQVVRGDSAAYFCASSPRHGVSDTQYFGPGTRLTVL.

The chain has TRBV7-9 and TRBJ1-1; TRBD1 is a possible D gene (6 bases). The V and J ends lost 7 bases and 1 base respectively, with 13 bases between them. Germline V gene data show CDR1 as SEHNR and CDR2 as FQNEAQ (reference sequence). This CDR3 has 14 residues. CDR3 in DNA: TGTGCCAGCACCCCCCGAGGGGGGAACACTGAAGCTTTCTTT. Translated: CASTPRGGNTEAFF.

This clone was seen a handful of times. The chain couples TRBV18 to TRBJ1-1; unclear D gene. Trimming removed 2 bases from V and 4 bases from J, with 8 bases in between. The CDR3 contains 13 residues. Germline CDR1 is KGHSH and CDR2 is LQKENI. CDR3 coding DNA: TGTGCCAGCTCACCAGGAGATTTCACTGAAGCTTTCTTT. This translates into CASSPGDFTEAFF.

V usage is TRBV19 and J usage is TRBJ1-1; no reliable D call. V shed 2 bases and J shed 2 bases, with 6 bases lying between them. The CDR3 sequence is 13 residues long. Germline V gene data show CDR1 as LNHDA and CDR2 as SQIVND (reference sequence). CDR3 loop: CASSIQRNTEAFF. The CDR3 DNA is TGTGCCAGTAGTATACAGAGAAACACTGAAGCTTTCTTT.

V and J are TRBV11-3 and TRBJ2-1; TRBD2 might be the D (6 bases). This CDR3 spans 16 amino acids. Trimming removed 5 bases at V and 0 bases at J, with 14 bases between. Germline V lookup: CDR1 SGHNT, CDR2 YENEEA. The DNA for the CDR3 is TGTGCCAGCAGCCCCTCAGCGGGCAGCTCCTACAATGAGCAGTTCTTC. It encodes CASSPSAGSSYNEQFF.

This chain joins TRBV29-1 and TRBJ2-1; a weak D match, TRBD1 (6 bases). The V gene's germline CDR1 is SQVTM and CDR2 ANQGSEA. V was clipped by 4 bases and J by 4 bases, with 17 bases between them. The CDR3 consists of 15 residues. The chain's CDR3 is CSVGGKGGIYNEQFF. Here the CDR3 DNA reads TGCAGCGTTGGGGGTAAAGGGGGAATTTACAATGAGCAGTTCTTC.

The chain has TRBV7-8 and TRBJ1-6, with D possibly being TRBD1 (5 bases). CDR1 and CDR2 (germline): SGHVS, FQNEAQ. The CDR3 is made up of 15 amino acids. V lost 2 bases and J lost 3, with 8 bases in between. CDR3 protein: CASSLRQSYNSPLHF. The CDR3 DNA sequence: TGTGCCAGCAGCTTAAGACAGAGCTATAATTCACCCCTCCACTTT.

The chain recombines TRBV2 with TRBJ1-1; D remains ambiguous. This CDR3 region has 12 residues. CDR1 and CDR2 from the germline V gene are SNHLY and FYNNEI. Trimming shortened V by 5 bases and J by 6 bases, and 10 bases separated the two germline ends. The CDR3 sequence: CASSITFAEAFF. DNA for the CDR3: TGTGCCAGCAGTATCACGTTCGCTGAAGCTTTCTTT.

The chain is built from TRBV5-1 and TRBJ2-5, with D unresolved. The J call is uncertain, as TRBJ2-7 better fits the DNA end. Germline CDR1 reads SGHRS; CDR2 reads YFSETQ. The CDR3 runs to 13 residues. This CDR3 reads CASSAQVSYEQYF. The CDR3, as DNA: TGCGCCAGCAGCGCACAAGTATCCTACGAGCAGTACTTC.

This chain joins TRBV6-1 and TRBJ2-5; D is possibly TRBD1 (5 bases). Germline CDR1 reads MNHNS; CDR2 reads SASEGT. CDR3 length equals 16 residues. V lost 2 bases and J lost 5, with 18 bases in between. CDR3 sequence reads: CASSEFVGARRETQYF. The CDR3, as DNA: TGTGCCAGCAGTGAATTTGTAGGGGCTCGGCGGGAGACCCAGTACTTC.

The rearrangement links TRBV27 to TRBJ1-2, with D perhaps matching TRBD1 (6 bases). V was shortened by 2 bases and J by 3 bases, with 19 bases between the two germline ends. This CDR3 contains 17 residues. CDR1 MNHEY and CDR2 SMNVEV come from the germline V gene (reference sequence). CDR3 in amino acids: CASSLNYFGGLDYGYTF. CDR3 sequence (DNA): TGTGCCAGCAGTTTAAATTATTTTGGGGGCCTCGACTATGGCTACACCTTC.

Written as DNA, the CDR3 is TGTGCCAGCAGCTTGGGGGGGACAGGGACGGAGACCCAGTACTTC. Its translation is CASSLGGTGTETQYF. The rearrangement links TRBV5-4 to TRBJ2-5; the match to TRBD1 covers 9 bases. This CDR3 comprises 15 residues. Germline loops: CDR1 SGHNT, CDR2 YYREEE (reference sequence). V trimming: 0 bases; J trimming: 5 bases; junction bases outside the gene matches: 5.

About this clone itself: One junction end disagrees with the germline gene, perhaps due to a read error. This rearrangement joins TRBV6-1 to TRBJ2-3; no clear D. Germline V gene lookup returns CDR1 MNHNS and CDR2 SASEGT. The CDR3 totals 14 residues. As DNA, the CDR3 is TGTGCCAGCACTGAACATCTCCACACAGATACGCAGTATTTT. Encoded protein: CASTEHLHTDTQYF.

The J gene is TRBJ1-5, the V gene TRBV19; 10 bases are a match to TRBD1. Germline CDR1 LNHDA, CDR2 SQIVND (reference sequence). With 10 bases clipped from V and 6 bases from J, the junction kept 21 bases outside the gene matches. There are 18 residues in the CDR3. This CDR3 is CATIGTGAGTGLSQPQHF. The CDR3 nucleotides read TGTGCCACCATCGGGACAGGGGCCGGAACTGGACTGAGTCAGCCCCAGCATTTT. The whole variable domain, remainder taken from reference TRBV19 and TRBJ1-5, is DGGITQSPKYLFRKEGQNVTLSCEQNLNHDAMYWYRQDPGQGLRLIYYSQIVNDFQKGDIAEGYSVSREKKESFPLTVTSAQKNPTAFYLCATIGTGAGTGLSQPQHFGDGTRLSIL.